This TCR beta chain comes out of a study of T cells in Graves' hyperthyroidism and ophthalmopathy. Study findings and constraints: The model anticipated ophthalmopathy a median approximately 6.7 months pre-onset. Most thyroid clonotypes that were expanded above 0.001 also turned up in blood.

Regions amplified from RNA transcripts were the TCR beta CDR3 regions. When the TCR CDR3 underwent first-round RT-PCR, the HTBI primer set was used. One entry per CDR3 protein, called by TCRdb with MiXCR from the multiplex PCR reads. The data contain around 100,000 distinct CDR3 sequences, roughly 44% of them seen just once; the ten biggest clones take up approximately 30%. This clonotype was seen a single time. The antigen remains undetermined. V shed 5 bases, J shed 10 bases, and the junction held 9 bases outside the gene matches. CDR3 length: 15 amino acids. Looked up from germline, CDR1 is SGHVS and CDR2 is FNYEAQ. The study enrolled patients aged 18 to 65 with newly diagnosed hyperthyroidism of under 2 months' duration. Roughly 9.1 ml of fresh peripheral blood supplied the PBMCs.

Material for sequencing was blood. V and J are TRBV7-6 and TRBJ1-6, with 9 bases that match TRBD1. The sequence came from a man aged 35 to 55 with Graves' hyperthyroidism. CDR3 sequence reads: CASSLTTGGGSPLHF. CDR3 DNA sequence: TGTGCCAGCAGCCTTACGACAGGGGGTGGGTCACCCCTCCACTTT.